Following are 7 T cell receptor beta chains from one sample sequenced in a study of CD8 T cells in Susac syndrome. Random hexamers were used to reverse transcribe about 0.5 to 1 ug of RNA. MiXCR, run by TCRdb on the immunoSEQ multiplex PCR reads, gives a single entry per CDR3 protein. The sample records about 150,000 distinct CDR3 sequences, 85% to 95% being singletons. Input material: CD4+ T cells from PBMCs. The receptor set was obtained from a human donor with Susac syndrome.

A single count supports this clonotype. The genes are TRBV20-1 and TRBJ2-1; 9 bases fit TRBD1. CDR3 length: 14 amino acids. CDR1 DFQATT and CDR2 SNEGSKA come from the germline V gene (reference sequence). The junction had 8 bases not matched to a gene; V was cut back by 4 bases and J by 7 bases. The CDR3 DNA reads TGCAGTGCTACCCTACAGGGGGCTGTTAATGAGCAGTTCTTC. Amino acids: CSATLQGAVNEQFF.

The chain uses TRBV21-1 and TRBJ1-2; the tabulated D call, TRBD1, remains unverified against the DNA. TRBV21-1 is designated a pseudogene. The CDR3 has 13 amino acids. The CDR3 region is CASSKTGSYGYTF. In DNA, the CDR3 is TGTGCCAGCAGCAAGACAGGGAGCTATGGCTACACCTTC.

The rearrangement uses TRBV12-3 or TRBV12-4 and TRBJ2-5; D perhaps matches TRBD1 (6 bases). The CDR3 spans 14 residues. With 5 bases removed from V and 5 bases from J, the gap between germline ends came to 15 bases. CDR3 amino acids: CASSPGQRGETQYF. CDR3 bases: TGTGCCAGCAGTCCCGGACAGCGAGGGGAGACCCAGTACTTC.

The genes are TRBV20-1 and TRBJ1-6; TRBD1 might be the D (5 bases). The V end was cut by 1 base, the J end by 7 bases, with 11 bases between. Germline CDR1 reads DFQATT; CDR2 reads SNEGSKA (reference sequence). CDR3 length: 14 residues. The CDR3 region has the DNA TGCAGTGCTAGAGTGCCAGGGTTCAATTCACCCCTCCACTTT. It specifies CSARVPGFNSPLHF.

The gene calls are TRBV12-3 or TRBV12-4 and TRBJ1-6, with D unresolved. The CDR3 is 12 amino acids. V shed 3 bases and J shed 10 bases, with 7 bases lying between them. For the CDR3, the DNA is TGTGCCAGCAGTTTTCCTGGATCACCCCTCCACTTT. This translates into CASSFPGSPLHF.

The chain combines TRBV12-3 or TRBV12-4 with TRBJ2-5, with TRBD1 matching over 7 bases. With 6 bases clipped from V and 3 bases from J, the junction kept 4 bases outside the gene matches. The CDR3 is 13 residues long. The CDR3 spells CASRTGTEETQYF. CDR3 DNA: TGTGCCAGCAGGACAGGGACGGAAGAGACCCAGTACTTC.

The gene calls are TRBV29-1 and TRBJ2-1; 7 bases line up with TRBD2. There are 14 residues in the CDR3. Germline V gives CDR1 SQVTM, CDR2 ANQGSEA. The DNA for the CDR3 is TGCAGTTTCCAGGACGCGGGGGTAAACAATGAGCAGTTCTTC. Its translation: CSFQDAGVNNEQFF.